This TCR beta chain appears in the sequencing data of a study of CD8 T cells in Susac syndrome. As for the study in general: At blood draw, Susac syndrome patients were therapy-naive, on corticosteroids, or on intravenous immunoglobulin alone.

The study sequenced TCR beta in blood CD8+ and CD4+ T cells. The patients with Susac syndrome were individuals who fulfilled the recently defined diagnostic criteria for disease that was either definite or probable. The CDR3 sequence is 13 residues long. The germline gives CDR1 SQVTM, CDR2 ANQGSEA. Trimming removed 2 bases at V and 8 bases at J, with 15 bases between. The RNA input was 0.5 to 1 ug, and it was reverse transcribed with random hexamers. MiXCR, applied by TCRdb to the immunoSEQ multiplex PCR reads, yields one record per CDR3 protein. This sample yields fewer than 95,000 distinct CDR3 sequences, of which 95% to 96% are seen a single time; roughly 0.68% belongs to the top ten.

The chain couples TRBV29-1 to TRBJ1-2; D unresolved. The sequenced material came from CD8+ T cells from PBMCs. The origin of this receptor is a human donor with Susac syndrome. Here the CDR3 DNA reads TGCAGCGTTGAACGAGAGGGTGAGGTGGGCTACACCTTC. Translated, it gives CSVEREGEVGYTF.